This TCR beta chain was retrieved from a study of blood T cell repertoires in COVID-19. Trimming removed 6 bases from V and 3 bases from J; junction bases left unmatched: 13. Germline V lookup: CDR1 SGHRS, CDR2 YFSETQ. The length of the CDR3 is 17 residues. Profiling relied on immunoSEQ multiplex PCR, and the TCRdb table lists in-frame clones only, not all of them. Found here are about 150,000 clones, roughly 82% of them singletons; the top ten hold around 2.2%. The source of this sequence is a man aged 70 or older with acute or convalescent COVID-19. The sample was peripheral blood. This chain links TRBV5-1 with TRBJ2-2; the match to TRBD1 covers 8 bases. In DNA form, the CDR3 reads TGCGCCAGCATCCGGGACCGTACAGGGGGTGACACCGGGGAGCTGTTTTTT. Translating it yields CASIRDRTGGDTGELFF.